Each of the 21 T cell receptor beta chains below was sequenced from the same sample in a study of shared clonotypes between healthy human individuals. Profiled with immunoSEQ multiplex PCR; TCRdb holds only in-frame clones, not every one. The sample lists hundreds of thousands of clones, around 78% occurring once. The sequenced material came from PBMCs. These TCRs come from a woman in her 40s in good health. Some clones in this sample may be carry-over from other donors' samples.

The chain joins TRBV7-3 to TRBJ2-3; weak D call: TRBD2 (5 bases). V gave up 2 bases and J gave up 2 bases, with 14 bases separating them. Germline V gene lookup returns CDR1 SGHTA and CDR2 FQGTGA. The CDR3 is 16 residues long. This chain's CDR3 is CASSLYGGASTDTQYF. The DNA of the CDR3 is TGTGCCAGCAGCTTATACGGAGGCGCCTCCACAGATACGCAGTATTTT.

V is TRBV7-2 and J is TRBJ1-2; D is ambiguous. The CDR3 has 14 residues. V was clipped by 3 bases and J by 0 bases, with 8 bases between them. Germline CDR1 and CDR2: SGHTA and FQGNSA. CDR3 sequence (DNA): TGTGCCAGCAGCTTCGACGGGGCTAACTATGGCTACACCTTC. This translates into CASSFDGANYGYTF.

A few counts support this clone. CDR3 loop: CASSQDSGPTGELFF. CDR3 DNA sequence: TGCGCCAGCAGCCAAGATTCAGGTCCCACCGGGGAGCTGTTTTTT. The chain uses TRBV4-3 and TRBJ2-2; unclear D gene. CDR1 and CDR2 from the germline V gene are LGHNA and YSLEER. Trimming left V 0 bases short and J 4 bases short, with 9 bases between. The CDR3 has 15 amino acids.

The chain recombines TRBV30 with TRBJ2-3; 8 bases are a match to TRBD2. The J segment lost 1 base and the V segment lost 5 bases, leaving 5 bases of the junction unmatched. The CDR3 length is 14 residues. From germline, CDR1 is GTSNPN and CDR2 SVGIG (reference sequence). Here the CDR3 reads CAWGFGGGTDTQYF. CDR3 DNA sequence: TGTGCCTGGGGGTTCGGGGGGGGCACAGATACGCAGTATTTT.

This clone came up a few times. The V gene is TRBV2, the J gene TRBJ1-5, with 7 bases identical to TRBD1. The CDR3 loop spans 14 amino acids. From germline, CDR1 is SNHLY and CDR2 FYNNEI. V shed 6 bases and J 1 base; nucleotides not matched to a gene: 3. The CDR3 region is CASSKGQSNQPQHF. The CDR3 DNA is TGTGCCAGCAGCAAGGGACAGAGCAATCAGCCCCAGCATTTT.

This chain connects TRBV28 to TRBJ2-5, with D maybe TRBD2 (5 bases). The tail of the sequence fits TRBJ2-7 better, so the J call may be wrong. This CDR3 contains 16 residues. CDR1 and CDR2 (germline): MDHEN, SYDVKM. CDR3 protein: CASALLGIGLYYEQYF. The DNA for the CDR3 is TGTGCCAGCGCCCTATTAGGGATTGGACTCTACTACGAGCAGTACTTC.

The chain recombines TRBV18 with TRBJ2-7; weak D call: TRBD1 (6 bases). The length of the CDR3 is 14 residues. Germline assignment: CDR1 KGHSH and CDR2 LQKENI. Trimming stripped 6 bases from V and 6 bases from J, with 18 bases between. The CDR3 spells CASSPDRPWGEQYF. In nucleotides, the CDR3 is TGTGCCAGCTCCCCGGACAGACCTTGGGGCGAGCAGTACTTC.

For this clone: One end of the junction does not line up with germline, which may come from a read error. The chain is built from TRBV29-1 and TRBJ2-2; perhaps TRBD2 as D (6 bases). The CDR3 contains 14 residues. The V gene's germline CDR1 is SQVTM and CDR2 ANQGSEA. The CDR3 DNA reads TGCAGCGCCAAGATTTCGCCGGTCGCCGGGGGGCTGTTTTTT. Translation: CSAKISPVAGGLFF.

The gene calls are TRBV25-1 and TRBJ2-1; tentatively, D is TRBD2 (6 bases). V was shortened by 5 bases and J by 5 bases, with 19 bases between the two germline ends. The V gene's germline CDR1 is MGHDK and CDR2 SYGVNS. There are 16 residues in the CDR3. The CDR3 sequence: CASSRLSEGLHNEQFF. Here the CDR3 DNA reads TGTGCCAGCAGTCGCCTCTCGGAGGGACTGCACAATGAGCAGTTCTTC.

The chain recombines TRBV29-1 with TRBJ2-5; 12 nucleotides align to TRBD2. The CDR3 consists of 15 residues. The V gene's germline CDR1 is SQVTM and CDR2 ANQGSEA. V gave up 4 bases and J gave up 3 bases; unmatched junction bases: 6. The CDR3 here is CSVGRRLAGEETQYF. The CDR3 DNA sequence: TGCAGCGTTGGACGTCGACTAGCGGGAGAAGAGACCCAGTACTTC.

CDR3 sequence (DNA): TGTGCCAGCCGCAAGCGGGCCCAAGAGACCCAGTACTTC. It is translated as CASRKRAQETQYF. The chain combines TRBV27 with TRBJ2-5, with D tentatively TRBD2 (6 bases). The germline V gene has CDR1 MNHEY and CDR2 SMNVEV (reference sequence). V dropped 8 bases and J dropped 1 base, with 11 bases sitting between them. The length of the CDR3 is 13 residues.

The rearrangement links TRBV7-9 to TRBJ1-2; D is undetermined. CDR3 length: 13 amino acids. Trimming took off 3 bases at V and 6 bases at J, with 11 bases between the two ends. The germline V gene encodes CDR1 SEHNR and CDR2 FQNEAQ (reference sequence). This CDR3 reads CASSLVKADGYTF. DNA of the CDR3: TGTGCCAGCAGCTTGGTTAAAGCTGATGGCTACACCTTC.

The gene calls are TRBV6-5 and TRBJ2-5, with 7 bases lining up with TRBD1. The CDR3 contains 14 residues. Unmatched junction bases numbered 10, after V lost 10 bases and J lost 2 bases. Germline CDR1 and CDR2: MNHEY and SVGAGI. CDR3 DNA: TGTGCCACCAGACAGGGCAACATACAAGAGACCCAGTACTTC. Its translation is CATRQGNIQETQYF.

This clone was detected only a few times. The chain couples TRBV6-4 to TRBJ2-2; 9 bases fit TRBD1. This CDR3 is built from 15 residues. V was clipped by 6 bases and J by 6 bases; unmatched bases: 8. Germline lookup yields CDR1 MRHNA and CDR2 SNTAGT. Written as DNA, the CDR3 is TGTGCCAGCAGGCCGGGACAGGGAGATGCCGGGGAGCTGTTTTTT. It is translated as CASRPGQGDAGELFF.

The chain carries TRBV6-1 and TRBJ1-6, with D uncertain. The CDR3 extends over 13 amino acids. Germline-derived CDR1 and CDR2 are MNHNS and SASEGT. V lost 3 bases to trimming and J lost 4 bases, with 4 bases between them. The CDR3 spells CASSDIYNSPLHF. The CDR3 DNA reads TGTGCCAGCAGTGACATTTATAATTCACCCCTCCACTTT.

Regarding this clone: A much larger clone differs from this one at a single base, so this may be a read error. The chain joins TRBV1 to TRBJ1-2. TRBV1 is shown as a pseudogene. The CDR3 length is 16 residues. DNA for the CDR3: TGCGCCAGCAGCCAAGATAGGGCAGCTTCTAACTATGGCTACACCTTC. It translates to CASSQDRAASNYGYTF.

The gene calls are TRBV20-1 and TRBJ2-5; D gene uncertain. The CDR3 covers 11 residues. Deletions cut 3 bases from V and 7 bases from J, with 9 bases between. The germline CDR1 and CDR2 sequences are DFQATT and SNEGSKA (reference sequence). The CDR3 DNA reads TGCAGTGCTAGGACCCTCGGGACCCAGTACTTC. Amino acids: CSARTLGTQYF.

The J gene is TRBJ2-3, the V gene TRBV19; TRBD2 matches at 11 bases. CDR3 size: 15 residues. The trim removed 6 bases at V and 2 bases at J, leaving 4 bases unmatched. Germline values: CDR1 LNHDA, CDR2 SQIVND (reference sequence). As DNA, the CDR3 is TGTGCCAGTAGGCCGACTAGCGGGACCACAGATACGCAGTATTTT. Encoded protein: CASRPTSGTTDTQYF.

This chain links TRBV5-1 with TRBJ2-2, with 10 nucleotides matching TRBD2. Looked up from germline, CDR1 is SGHRS and CDR2 is YFSETQ. The CDR3 contains 16 residues. With V trimmed by 4 bases and J by 1 base, 4 bases remained unmatched. The CDR3 nucleotides read TGCGCCAGCAGCACCTCTAGCGGGGGGAACACCGGGGAGCTGTTTTTT. This codes for CASSTSSGGNTGELFF.

The genes are TRBV4-2 and TRBJ2-3; D is possibly TRBD2 (6 bases). CDR3 length: 17 amino acids. CDR1 and CDR2 (germline): LGHNA, YNFKEQ. Trimming left V 5 bases short and J 4 bases short, with 22 bases between. CDR3 nucleotide sequence: TGTGCCAGCAGCTTGGCTCGAACGGGAGTGTGGGCAGATACGCAGTATTTT. Translating gives CASSLARTGVWADTQYF.

The chain carries TRBV10-3 and TRBJ2-7, with D tentatively TRBD1 or TRBD2 (6 bases each). The CDR3 is made up of 14 amino acids. V shed 0 bases and J shed 9 bases, with 15 bases lying between them. Germline values: CDR1 ENHRY, CDR2 SYGVKD. The CDR3 sequence is CAISESAGAGGQYF. The CDR3 region has the DNA TGTGCCATCAGTGAGTCTGCAGGGGCCGGGGGGCAGTACTTC.